Following are 13 T cell receptor beta chains from one sample sequenced in a study of blood T cell repertoires in COVID-19. Profiling relied on immunoSEQ multiplex PCR, and the TCRdb table lists in-frame clones only, not all of them. The table records a few hundred thousand clones, less than 90% of them present only once. Sample: PBMCs or T cells enriched from blood (not recorded which). The receptors derive from a woman in her 30s who had recovered from COVID-19.

The genes are TRBV19 and TRBJ2-1, with D uncertain. CDR1 is LNHDA, CDR2 SQIVND, per germline (reference sequence). V was cut by 6 bases and J by 0 bases, with 9 bases left in between. This CDR3 has 14 amino acids. The CDR3 region is CASSQAYSYNEQFF. CDR3 in DNA: TGTGCCAGTAGCCAAGCGTACTCCTACAATGAGCAGTTCTTC.

The rearrangement joins TRBV5-6 to TRBJ1-1, with 7 nucleotides matching TRBD1. CDR3 length: 12 residues. The germline V gene has CDR1 SGHDT and CDR2 YYEEEE. V gave up 4 bases and J gave up 9 bases; unmatched junction bases: 6. The CDR3 loop is CASSKRTGQAFF. The DNA of the CDR3 is TGTGCCAGCAGCAAAAGGACAGGACAAGCTTTCTTT.

The chain recombines TRBV29-1 with TRBJ1-1; no reliable D call. CDR1 is SQVTM and CDR2 is ANQGSEA in the germline V gene. This CDR3 spans 13 amino acids. Trimming removed 6 bases from V and 0 bases from J, with 11 bases in between. The CDR3 nucleotides are TGCAGCGTCCACAGAGACATGAACACTGAAGCTTTCTTT. Amino acid sequence: CSVHRDMNTEAFF.

There are a few counts of this clone. The chain recombines TRBV11-2 with TRBJ2-6; D possibly corresponds to TRBD2 (5 bases). Trimming stripped 5 bases from V and 3 bases from J, with 8 bases between. CDR1 and CDR2 from the germline V gene are SGHAT and FQNNGV. CDR3 length equals 14 residues. CDR3 protein: CASSPGVGANVLTF. In DNA, the CDR3 is TGTGCCAGCAGCCCCGGGGTTGGGGCCAACGTCCTGACTTTC.

CDR3 nucleotides: TGTGCCACCTCTCTCCGGGACAGGGGATCACCCCTCCACTTT. This sequence encodes CATSLRDRGSPLHF. V usage is TRBV6-5 and J usage is TRBJ1-6; the match to TRBD1 covers 10 bases. Looked up from germline, CDR1 is MNHEY and CDR2 is SVGAGI. The CDR3 consists of 14 residues. Trimming at V came to 10 bases and at J to 10 bases, leaving 10 bases not matched to a gene.

This clone was detected only once. This chain joins TRBV5-1 and TRBJ2-2, with D perhaps TRBD1 (6 bases). The germline gives CDR1 SGHRS, CDR2 YFSETQ. Trimming pared 0 bases from V and 6 bases from J, leaving 9 bases between. The CDR3 loop spans 14 amino acids. The CDR3 sequence: CASSLVSGAGELFF. In DNA, the CDR3 is TGCGCCAGCAGCTTGGTGTCAGGGGCCGGGGAGCTGTTTTTT.

The rearrangement uses TRBV4-1 and TRBJ2-1, with D possibly matching TRBD1 (6 bases). The length of the CDR3 is 15 residues. CDR1 is MGHRA and CDR2 is YSYEKL in the germline V gene. Between the trimmed V and J ends, which lost 3 bases and 0 bases, there was a span of 9 bases. The CDR3 loop reads CASSQRGGSYNEQFF. CDR3 sequence (DNA): TGCGCCAGCAGCCAGAGAGGGGGCTCCTACAATGAGCAGTTCTTC.

The V gene is TRBV7-2, the J gene TRBJ2-7, with TRBD2 as a possible D gene (5 bases). Trimming took 0 bases from V and 0 from J, leaving 9 bases between them. The CDR3 runs to 15 residues. From germline, CDR1 is SGHTA and CDR2 FQGNSA. The CDR3 DNA reads as TGTGCCAGCAGCTTAGCGGGCGGAGGCTCCTACGAGCAGTACTTC. As protein: CASSLAGGGSYEQYF.

This clone was counted a single time. The chain is built from TRBV5-6 and TRBJ1-1; weak D call: TRBD1 (5 bases). Germline V gene sequence: CDR1 SGHDT, CDR2 YYEEEE. With 4 bases removed from V and 1 base from J, the gap between germline ends came to 20 bases. The CDR3 sequence is 17 residues long. The CDR3 sequence: CASSPAVTVVWNTEAFF. The CDR3 bases are TGTGCCAGCAGCCCTGCGGTGACAGTTGTTTGGAACACTGAAGCTTTCTTT.

This chain uses TRBV4-1 with TRBJ1-2; 7 nucleotides align to TRBD1. The trim removed 3 bases at V and 7 bases at J, leaving 17 bases unmatched. Germline V lookup: CDR1 MGHRA, CDR2 YSYEKL. This CDR3 has 17 residues. CDR3 in amino acids: CASSHTRDRMITSGYTF. In DNA, the CDR3 is TGCGCCAGCAGCCACACCAGGGACAGAATGATTACCTCTGGCTACACCTTC.

The V gene is TRBV7-2, the J gene TRBJ1-3, with D possibly matching TRBD1 (6 bases). The CDR3 runs 13 residues. CDR1 and CDR2 from the germline V gene are SGHTA and FQGNSA. Trimming took off 1 base at V and 11 bases at J, with 12 bases between the two ends. The CDR3 sequence: CASSLVGGEAIYF. CDR3 nucleotide sequence: TGTGCCAGCAGCTTAGTAGGGGGGGAGGCCATATATTTT.

The V and J genes are TRBV5-8 and TRBJ2-7; 9 nucleotides align to TRBD1. The junction had 9 bases not matched to a gene; V was cut back by 2 bases and J by 6 bases. From germline, CDR1 is SGHTS and CDR2 YDEGEE. This CDR3 is 15 amino acids long. Here the CDR3 reads CASSFRDREMVEQYF. The CDR3 DNA is TGTGCCAGCAGCTTCCGGGACAGGGAGATGGTCGAGCAGTACTTC. Complete variable domain (other parts from reference TRBV5-8 and TRBJ2-7): EAGVTQSPTHLIKTRGQQATLRCSPISGHTSVYWYQQALGLGLQFLLWYDEGEERNRGNFPPRFSGRQFPNYSSELNVNALELEDSALYLCASSFRDREMVEQYFGPGTRLTVT.

V gene TRBV6-5 combines with J gene TRBJ1-2; 8 nucleotides match TRBD1. The CDR3 is 14 residues long. Germline assignment: CDR1 MNHEY and CDR2 SVGAGI. V shed 5 bases, J shed 6 bases, and the junction held 8 bases outside the gene matches. The CDR3 sequence: CASSPKPTGDGYTF. Written as DNA, the CDR3 is TGTGCCAGCAGTCCTAAACCGACAGGGGATGGCTACACCTTC.